Each of the 8 T cell receptor beta chains below was sequenced from the same sample in a study of tumor-infiltrating lymphocytes in primary liver carcinoma. Total RNA (roughly 530 ng) served as template for TCR beta cDNA synthesis primed by a constant-region primer. Sequencing libraries for TCR beta derived from three nested multiplex PCR rounds that used slightly modified ARM-PCR. Amplification in the first two PCR rounds was performed using TRBV1-TRBV30 forward primers and a C-beta reverse primer for around 9 cycles each. MiXCR was run by TCRdb on the multiplex PCR reads, yielding one entry per CDR3 protein. The table includes about 50,000 distinct CDR3 sequences, about 80% detected once. Extraction of RNA together with DNA used about 17-30 mg of unsorted bulk tissue. Source material: liver tumor tissue from sampling region 5. The subset: tumor region T5, tumor centre. All receptors come from a man aged 40-50 years with primary liver carcinoma and hepatitis B virus infection.

Concerning this clonotype: The conserved phenylalanine or tryptophan normally closing the CDR3 is absent here, so this likely arose from a read error. Because the CDR3's place on the DNA is in doubt, the DNA is left out and the CDR3 is given as listed by TCRdb. The rearrangement joins TRBV29-1 to TRBJ2-2. The CDR3 has 11 residues if both end residues are counted. Germline V lookup: CDR1 SQVTM, CDR2 ANQGSEA. The CDR3 reads CSVGLTGELVL.

In regard to this clonotype: A read error may produce the germline difference seen at one junction end. The chain joins TRBV11-2 to TRBJ1-5, with D perhaps matching TRBD1 (6 bases). CDR3 size: 16 residues. Germline CDR1 reads SGHAT; CDR2 reads FQNNGV. The CDR3 sequence is CPSSLKGGLMNQPQHF. In nucleotides, the CDR3 is TGTCCCAGCAGTCTAAAAGGGGGACTGATGAATCAGCCCCAGCATTTT.

The V call is TRBV11-2, the J call TRBJ2-1, with D unclear. CDR1 SGHAT and CDR2 FQNNGV come from the germline V gene. V was trimmed by 8 bases and J by 6 bases, leaving 14 bases between them. This CDR3 contains 13 residues. The CDR3 sequence: CASFLPPSNEQFF. CDR3 sequence (DNA): TGTGCCAGCTTCCTCCCCCCCTCCAATGAGCAGTTCTTC.

With regard to this clonotype: Mismatch with germline at one junction end may stem from a read error. This chain joins TRBV29-1 and TRBJ2-1; 7 bases agree with TRBD2. Germline lookup yields CDR1 SQVTM and CDR2 ANQGSEA. This CDR3 comprises 13 residues. The CDR3 sequence: CSGGISGSNKQFF. The CDR3 DNA reads TGCAGCGGGGGGATTAGCGGGTCCAATAAGCAGTTCTTC.

This clonotype was seen ten or more times. The chain has TRBV7-9 and TRBJ1-2, with 7 bases that match TRBD1. The CDR3 totals 16 residues. The germline V gene has CDR1 SEHNR and CDR2 FQNEAQ (reference sequence). J gave up 5 bases and V 0 bases, and 9 bases lay outside the gene matches. CDR3 sequence (DNA): TGTGCCAGCAGCTTAGCGACTGAAGGGACAGCTTATGGCTACACCTTC. Its translation is CASSLATEGTAYGYTF. The whole variable domain, remainder taken from reference TRBV7-9 and TRBJ1-2, is DTGVSQNPRHKITKRGQNVTFRCDPISEHNRLYWYRQTLGQGPEFLTYFQNEAQLEKSRLLSDRFSAERPKGSFSTLEIQRTEQGDSAMYLCASSLATEGTAYGYTFGSGTRLTVV.

This clonotype was recorded a few times. The rearrangement links TRBV6-5 to TRBJ1-5; 9 bases agree with TRBD1. Trimming cost V 6 bases and J 5 bases; bases outside gene matches: 8. This CDR3 contains 15 residues. The germline V gene has CDR1 MNHEY and CDR2 SVGAGI. The CDR3 region is CASSPDRGRDQPQHF. In DNA, the CDR3 is TGTGCCAGCAGCCCGGACAGGGGCCGTGATCAGCCCCAGCATTTT.

A remark on this clonotype: Given the absence of the conserved phenylalanine or tryptophan at the CDR3 end, a read error is likely. The chain carries TRBV10-3 and TRBJ1-5; TRBD1 is a possible D gene (6 bases). The CDR3 has 14 amino acids. Germline values: CDR1 ENHRY, CDR2 SYGVKD. CDR3 amino acids: CSISNTGYDQPQHC. CDR3 nucleotides: TGTTCCATCAGCAACACAGGGTATGATCAGCCCCAGCATTGT.

V and J are TRBV29-1 and TRBJ2-7, with D possibly matching TRBD2 (7 bases). Germline assignment: CDR1 SQVTM and CDR2 ANQGSEA. CDR3 length equals 14 residues. V was cut by 7 bases and J by 8 bases, with 24 bases left in between. CDR3 nucleotides: TGCAGCGCCGTGATAGGGGGGAGGGTGATCAAGCAGTACTTC. Translating it yields CSAVIGGRVIKQYF.